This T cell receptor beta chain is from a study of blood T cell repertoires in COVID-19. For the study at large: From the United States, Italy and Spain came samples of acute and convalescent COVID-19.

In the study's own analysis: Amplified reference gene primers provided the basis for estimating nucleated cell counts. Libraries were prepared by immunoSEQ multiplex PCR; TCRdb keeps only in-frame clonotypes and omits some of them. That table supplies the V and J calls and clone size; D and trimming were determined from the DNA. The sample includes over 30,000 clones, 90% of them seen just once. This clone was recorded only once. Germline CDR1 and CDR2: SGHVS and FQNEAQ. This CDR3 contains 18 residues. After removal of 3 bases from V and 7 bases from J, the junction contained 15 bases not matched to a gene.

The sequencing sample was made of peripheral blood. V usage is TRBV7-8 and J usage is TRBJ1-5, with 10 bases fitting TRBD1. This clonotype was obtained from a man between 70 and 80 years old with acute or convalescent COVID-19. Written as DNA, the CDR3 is TGTGCCAGCAGCTTGTTACCTTCGGGACAGGGGTCAAACCAGCCCCAGCATTTT. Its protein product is CASSLLPSGQGSNQPQHF.